Shown below are 28 T cell receptor beta chains from a single sample sequenced in a study of patients and donors after allogeneic stem cell transplantation. A single record per CDR3 protein comes from TCRdb applying MiXCR to the RT-PCR reads. Seen here are hundreds of thousands of distinct CDR3 sequences, around 15% observed once, and the top ten hold less than 8%. Sample: blood, either unsorted or a sorted T cell fraction (not recorded which). All receptors come from a human donor who was either an allogeneic HSCT recipient or a stem cell or donor lymphocyte infusion donor (not recorded which). It is not recorded whose cells these are; they may come from a transplant donor.

This sequence joins TRBV20-1 and TRBJ1-6; perhaps TRBD1 as D (5 bases). Germline values: CDR1 DFQATT, CDR2 SNEGSKA (reference sequence). The CDR3 contains 17 residues. V was cut by 0 bases and J by 3 bases, with 15 bases left in between. The CDR3 sequence is CSARDRLRDYYNSPLHF. The CDR3 DNA reads as TGCAGTGCTAGAGACCGACTCCGGGACTACTATAATTCACCCCTCCACTTT.

This clonotype has more than one count but fewer than ten. V gene TRBV20-1 combines with J gene TRBJ2-3, with D possibly being TRBD2 (6 bases). This CDR3 is built from 14 residues. Trimming pared 5 bases from V and 6 bases from J, leaving 18 bases between. Per germline, CDR1 DFQATT and CDR2 SNEGSKA (reference sequence). The CDR3 nucleotides read TGCAGTGCTCAAGGTCGGGGGACGGCGGATACGCAGTATTTT. This gives the protein CSAQGRGTADTQYF.

The CDR3 spells CASGRVEASDGYTF. The CDR3 coding sequence is TGTGCTAGTGGCCGAGTCGAGGCATCAGATGGCTACACCTTC. The chain couples TRBV12-5 to TRBJ1-2; D unresolved. Germline assignment: CDR1 LGHNT and CDR2 FRNRAP. The CDR3 contains 14 residues. V was cut by 6 bases and J by 6 bases, with 17 bases left in between.

This clonotype was seen only a few times. The chain combines TRBV20-1 with TRBJ2-7; TRBD1 matches at 9 bases. The germline V gene has CDR1 DFQATT and CDR2 SNEGSKA (reference sequence). The CDR3 sequence is 14 residues long. The V gene end was trimmed by 0 bases and the J gene end by 6 bases; junction bases not matched to a gene: 6. Here the CDR3 reads CSARDRGQGTEQYF. Written as DNA, the CDR3 is TGCAGTGCTAGAGATCGGGGACAGGGAACCGAGCAGTACTTC.

J is TRBJ1-5 and V is TRBV5-8, with D perhaps TRBD1 (5 bases). From germline, CDR1 is SGHTS and CDR2 YDEGEE. Trimming left V 4 bases short and J 4 bases short, with 15 bases between. CDR3 length equals 15 residues. CDR3 in DNA: TGTGCCAGCAGCCCGCCGGGACTGATGAATCAGCCCCAGCATTTT. Translation: CASSPPGLMNQPQHF.

The V gene is TRBV20-1, the J gene TRBJ2-5, with no clear D. V dropped 3 bases and J dropped 7 bases, with 12 bases sitting between them. CDR1 and CDR2 (germline): DFQATT, SNEGSKA (reference sequence). The CDR3 has 12 amino acids. This CDR3 is CSASEDPRTQYF. The CDR3 DNA is TGCAGTGCTAGTGAGGACCCACGGACCCAGTACTTC.

The rearrangement joins TRBV10-3 to TRBJ1-1; 9 bases line up with TRBD1. Germline trimming cut 4 bases from V and 1 base from J; bases unmatched to any gene: 4. This CDR3 contains 15 residues. Germline lookup yields CDR1 ENHRY and CDR2 SYGVKD. Here the CDR3 DNA reads TGTGCCATCAGTGCAGGGACAGGGCGGAACACTGAAGCTTTCTTT. This encodes CAISAGTGRNTEAFF.

This chain links TRBV19 with TRBJ1-5; D is possibly TRBD1 (6 bases). Germline CDR1 and CDR2: LNHDA and SQIVND (reference sequence). CDR3 size: 15 residues. Trimming removed 6 bases at V and 2 bases at J, with 14 bases between. As DNA, the CDR3 is TGTGCCAGTAGGTTACAGGGTCTTGGCAATCAGCCCCAGCATTTT. It codes for CASRLQGLGNQPQHF.

The chain combines TRBV5-5 with TRBJ1-4; D is unresolved. Trimming removed 3 bases from V and 4 bases from J, with 13 bases in between. The CDR3 covers 15 residues. Germline CDR1 is SGHKS and CDR2 is YYEKEE (reference sequence). CDR3 coding DNA: TGTGCCAGCAGCTCAACACAGCCACTTAATGAAAAACTGTTTTTT. Translated: CASSSTQPLNEKLFF. Filled out from reference TRBV5-5 and TRBJ1-4, the complete variable domain reads DAGVTQSPTHLIKTRGQQVTLRCSPISGHKSVSWYQQVLGQGPQFIFQYYEKEERGRGNFPDRFSARQFPNYSSELNVNALLLGDSALYLCASSSTQPLNEKLFFGSGTQLSVL.

This clonotype was observed at least ten times. The chain couples TRBV6-1 to TRBJ2-7; D is perhaps TRBD1 (5 bases). Germline V lookup: CDR1 MNHNS, CDR2 SASEGT. Trimming shortened V by 7 bases and J by 0 bases, and 10 bases separated the two germline ends. The CDR3 is made up of 13 amino acids. In DNA, the CDR3 is TGTGCCAGCACCCACAGGAGCTCCTACGAGCAGTACTTC. Protein: CASTHRSSYEQYF.

The rearrangement links TRBV24-1 to TRBJ2-1; the D gene is possibly TRBD2 (6 bases). Germline-derived CDR1 and CDR2 are KGHDR and SFDVKD. V gave up 9 bases and J gave up 7 bases, with 24 bases separating them. The CDR3 sequence is 16 residues long. Here the CDR3 reads CATGTKGLGPHNEQFF. CDR3 nucleotide sequence: TGTGCCACCGGAACCAAGGGACTTGGCCCTCATAATGAGCAGTTCTTC.

The chain couples TRBV30 to TRBJ1-1; a possible D gene is TRBD1 (6 bases). CDR1 and CDR2 from the germline V gene are GTSNPN and SVGIG (reference sequence). The CDR3 totals 12 residues. The V end was cut by 6 bases, the J end by 3 bases, with 11 bases between. The chain's CDR3 is CACLQGYTEAFF. In DNA form, the CDR3 reads TGTGCCTGTCTGCAGGGGTACACTGAAGCTTTCTTT.

This clonotype was recorded a few times. CDR3 nucleotide sequence: TGTGCCAGCAGCCTCTCGGGACAGGGGACCTACGAGCAGTACTTC. Amino acid sequence: CASSLSGQGTYEQYF. V and J are TRBV3-1 and TRBJ2-7, with 10 positions matching TRBD1. V lost 4 bases to trimming and J lost 2 bases; unmatched junction nucleotides: 5. CDR1 is LGHDT and CDR2 is YNNKEL in the germline V gene (reference sequence). This CDR3 is 15 amino acids long.

This clonotype was counted only a few times. This CDR3 is CASSLETSSQETQYF. The CDR3 bases are TGCGCCAGCAGCTTGGAGACTAGCAGTCAAGAGACCCAGTACTTC. This chain links TRBV5-1 with TRBJ2-5, with 7 nucleotides matching TRBD2. Germline trimming cut 0 bases from V and 2 bases from J; bases unmatched to any gene: 4. The germline CDR1 and CDR2 sequences are SGHRS and YFSETQ. The CDR3 is 15 amino acids.

This clonotype was seen more than once but under ten times. The rearrangement uses TRBV5-4 and TRBJ2-7; TRBD2 matches 11 bases. CDR1 is SGHNT and CDR2 is YYREEE in the germline V gene (reference sequence). The V and J ends lost 2 bases and 0 bases, in that order; junction bases with no gene match: 7. The CDR3 consists of 17 residues. Written as DNA, the CDR3 is TGTGCCAGCAGCTTCGGACTAGCGGGTTTCAGCTCCTACGAGCAGTACTTC. It translates to CASSFGLAGFSSYEQYF.

This clonotype appeared a few times. The gene calls are TRBV20-1 and TRBJ1-3, with D tentatively TRBD1 (5 bases). Germline values: CDR1 DFQATT, CDR2 SNEGSKA (reference sequence). CDR3 length: 14 residues. Trimming stripped 1 base from V and 5 bases from J, with 12 bases between. CDR3 sequence reads: CSARAKGNRNTIYF. CDR3 in DNA: TGCAGTGCTAGAGCAAAGGGGAACAGAAACACCATATATTTT.

The chain uses TRBV20-1 and TRBJ2-7, with 9 bases fitting TRBD1. The CDR3 length is 14 residues. V dropped 2 bases and J dropped 6; count of bases not matched to a gene: 8. The germline V gene has CDR1 DFQATT and CDR2 SNEGSKA (reference sequence). CDR3 protein: CSARSGQGIVEQYF. The CDR3 region has the DNA TGCAGTGCTAGATCGGGACAGGGTATTGTCGAGCAGTACTTC.

The J gene is TRBJ1-5, the V gene TRBV20-1; the match to TRBD1 covers 7 bases. This CDR3 is 13 amino acids long. The V segment lost 4 bases and the J segment 6 bases; nucleotides outside the gene matches: 6. Per the germline V gene, CDR1 is DFQATT and CDR2 is SNEGSKA (reference sequence). CDR3 sequence: CSATVDRVQPQHF. CDR3 bases: TGCAGTGCTACCGTTGACAGGGTTCAGCCCCAGCATTTT.

This clonotype was observed a handful of times. This chain links TRBV7-9 with TRBJ1-6; D is uncertain. V was cut by 1 base and J by 10 bases, with 20 bases left in between. The germline V gene has CDR1 SEHNR and CDR2 FQNEAQ (reference sequence). The CDR3 length is 17 residues. CDR3 region: CASSLDWVERRLSPLHF. DNA of the CDR3: TGTGCCAGCAGCTTAGACTGGGTGGAACGGAGACTATCACCCCTCCACTTT.

The J gene is TRBJ2-1, the V gene TRBV11-3; weak D call: TRBD1 (5 bases). The V end lost 3 bases, the J end lost 7 bases, and 10 bases lay between the germline ends. The CDR3 runs to 13 residues. Germline assignment: CDR1 SGHNT and CDR2 YENEEA. CDR3 region: CASSFPDRNEQFF. In nucleotides, the CDR3 is TGTGCCAGCAGCTTCCCCGACAGAAATGAGCAGTTCTTC.

The sample holds a few counts of this clonotype. A read error may produce the germline difference seen at one junction end. This chain uses TRBV6-1 with TRBJ1-1; D is unresolved. The CDR3 is 14 residues long. Germline CDR1 is MNHNS and CDR2 is SASEGT. The CDR3 loop reads CASREAGMNTEAFF. The CDR3, as DNA: TGTGCCAGCAGGGAAGCAGGCATGAACACTGAAGCTTTCTTT.

V is TRBV19 and J is TRBJ2-3; D not certain. The CDR3 has 14 amino acids. V lost 3 bases and J lost 3, with 10 bases in between. Germline-derived CDR1 and CDR2 are LNHDA and SQIVND (reference sequence). The DNA of the CDR3 is TGTGCCAGTAGTATTACGGGTACGACAGATACGCAGTATTTT. Translating gives CASSITGTTDTQYF.

The rearrangement links TRBV6-2 or TRBV6-3 to TRBJ2-4; 7 bases map to TRBD1. Trimming removed 6 bases from V and 1 base from J; junction bases left unmatched: 9. Germline values: CDR1 MNHEY, CDR2 SVGEGT. This CDR3 comprises 16 residues. The CDR3 nucleotides are TGTGCCAGCAGGCACAACAGGGGCACCGCCAAAAACATTCAGTACTTC. The encoded protein is CASRHNRGTAKNIQYF.

The chain employs TRBV15 and TRBJ2-7; a possible D gene is TRBD2 (6 bases). Trimming shortened V by 5 bases and J by 5 bases, and 16 bases separated the two germline ends. The CDR3 consists of 14 residues. CDR1 LNHNV and CDR2 YYDKDF come from the germline V gene (reference sequence). CDR3 nucleotides: TGTGCCACCAGCCTGCGGGGAGGTAGAGACGAGCAGTACTTC. Its protein product is CATSLRGGRDEQYF. Based on the CDR3 plus reference TRBV15 and TRBJ2-7, the full variable domain is DAMVIQNPRYQVTQFGKPVTLSCSQTLNHNVMYWYQQKSSQAPKLLFHYYDKDFNNEADTPDNFQSRRPNTSFCFLDIRSPGLGDTAMYLCATSLRGGRDEQYFGPGTRLTVT.

This clonotype was counted only a few times. The chain is built from TRBV6-5 and TRBJ2-4; D might be TRBD1 (5 bases). Germline loops: CDR1 MNHEY, CDR2 SVGAGI. V was pared by 0 bases and J by 15 bases, with 21 bases between. The CDR3 totals 15 residues. CDR3 DNA sequence: TGTGCCAGCAGTTACTCAGCAGGGTGGGGTGGCATTTCGTACTTC. It translates to CASSYSAGWGGISYF.

This clonotype was recorded only once. The chain links TRBV6-1 to TRBJ2-3, with D maybe TRBD2 (6 bases). The CDR3 length is 15 residues. CDR1 and CDR2 (germline): MNHNS, SASEGT. V lost 6 bases and J 0 bases, leaving 13 bases between the germline ends. The CDR3 nucleotides are TGTGCCAGCAGCCGCGGGGTCCCTAGCACAGATACGCAGTATTTT. Protein: CASSRGVPSTDTQYF.

V usage is TRBV12-3 or TRBV12-4 and J usage is TRBJ2-3; 14 bases map to TRBD2. V gave up 1 base and J gave up 2 bases; unmatched junction bases: 14. The CDR3 consists of 21 residues. CDR3 bases: TGTGCCAGCAGTTTAGAGTGGGGACTAGCGGGGGACCGAGGGATCACAGATACGCAGTATTTT. Its protein is CASSLEWGLAGDRGITDTQYF.

This clonotype has just a few counts. The rearrangement uses TRBV6-1 and TRBJ1-5, with 8 bases matching TRBD1. Germline V gene sequence: CDR1 MNHNS, CDR2 SASEGT. The length of the CDR3 is 16 residues. J was trimmed by 0 bases and V by 7 bases; bases with no gene match: 8. The CDR3 loop reads CASTKTGAYSNQPQHF. CDR3 in DNA: TGTGCCAGCACCAAGACAGGGGCGTATAGCAATCAGCCCCAGCATTTT.